These T cell receptor beta chains were read from a single sample in a study of T cell clones after liver transplantation. The method was immunoSEQ multiplex PCR; TCRdb's version includes in-frame clones alone and lacks a portion of them. Here the sample spans 65,000 to 90,000 clones, under 95% being singletons. Source: CD4+ T cells from blood, taken before liver transplant. These receptors were obtained from a human donor who received a liver transplant. The CDR3 runs from the conserved cysteine through the conserved F or W. A D gene is named only where the DNA matches it firmly. Rows give clone size only sometimes, using once, few, many, or a class for an expanded clone.

D gene,J gene,clone size,V gene,CDR3 DNA,CDR3 protein
NA,TRBJ2-7,once,TRBV5-1,TGCGCCAGCAGCTTAGAGGGGACCTACGAGCAGTACTTC,CASSLEGTYEQYF
NA,TRBJ2-1,NA,TRBV2,TGTGCCAGCAGAGAGACTCCCTACAATGAGCAGTTCTTC,CASRETPYNEQFF
TRBD1,TRBJ2-6,NA,TRBV9,TGTGCCAGCAGCGTAAGGGGGACAGGGGCTGGGGCCAACGTCCTGACTTTC,CASSVRGTGAGANVLTF
NA,TRBJ1-4,NA,TRBV19,TGTGCCAGTAGTACACCACCCCCCGGCTTACAACTGTTTTTT,CASSTPPPGLQLFF
TRBD1,TRBJ1-3,NA,TRBV2,TGTGCCAGCAGTCCGGACAGGGCTGGAAACACCATATATTTT,CASSPDRAGNTIYF
TRBD2,TRBJ2-3,few,TRBV11-3,TGTGCCAGCAGCTCCACCGGGACTAGCGGGAGGGCCAGAGATACGCAGTATTTT,CASSSTGTSGRARDTQYF
TRBD1,TRBJ2-7,NA,TRBV6-1,TGTGCCAGCACCCGACAGGGAAGTTACGAGCAGTACTTC,CASTRQGSYEQYF
TRBD2,TRBJ2-1,few,TRBV7-3,TGTGCCAGCAGCTTGAGCGGGGCCTCCTACAATGAGCAGTTCTTC,CASSLSGASYNEQFF
NA,TRBJ2-2,few,TRBV18,TGTGCCACCCAACAGGGACTGGACACCGGGGAGCTGTTTTTT,CATQQGLDTGELFF
TRBD2,TRBJ2-7,NA,TRBV5-8,TGTGCCAGCAGCTTGGTTGCGGGAGGTCCCCACGAGCAGTACTTC,CASSLVAGGPHEQYF
TRBD2,TRBJ2-5,few,TRBV28,TGTGCCAGCAGTGAACCTAGCGGGGGAGAGACCCAGTACTTC,CASSEPSGGETQYF
NA,TRBJ2-3,once,TRBV5-1,TGCGCCAGCAGCTTGGATAGCACAGATACGCAGTATTTT,CASSLDSTDTQYF
NA,TRBJ2-3,NA,TRBV29-1,TGCAGCGTTTTGGTCAGTAGCACAGATACGCAGTATTTT,CSVLVSSTDTQYF
TRBD2,TRBJ2-5,NA,TRBV7-9,TGTGCCAGCAGCACCCGAGGACTAGCGGGCATGGAGACCCAGTACTTC,CASSTRGLAGMETQYF
NA,TRBJ1-3,NA,TRBV19,TGTGCCAGTAGTATTCGCCAGGTTGGAAACACCATATATTTT,CASSIRQVGNTIYF
NA,TRBJ2-5,NA,TRBV7-3,TGTGCCAGCAGCCCATGGGGGGCCCAAGAGACCCAGTACTTC,CASSPWGAQETQYF
NA,TRBJ1-1,NA,TRBV10-3,TGTGCCATCAGTTTAGACCCTACAGGGTCGGTCACTGAAGCTTTCTTT,CAISLDPTGSVTEAFF
NA,TRBJ1-5,NA,TRBV2,TGTGCCAGCAGTCGTGCGGTTGGCAATCAGCCCCAGCATTTT,CASSRAVGNQPQHF
NA,TRBJ1-3,NA,TRBV6-5,TGTGCCAGCAGCCGAGGTTTTTACTCTGGAAACACCATATATTTT,CASSRGFYSGNTIYF
NA,TRBJ2-1,NA,TRBV7-8,TGTGCCAGCAGCCCTCGGGAGAACCACAATGAGCAGTTCTTC,CASSPRENHNEQFF
NA,TRBJ1-1,NA,TRBV6-5,TGTGCCAGCAGTCCAGGGATGAACACTGAAGCTTTCTTT,CASSPGMNTEAFF
NA,TRBJ1-6,NA,TRBV30,TGTGCCTGGAGAGGGGCTATTAATTCACCCCTCCACTTT,CAWRGAINSPLHF
NA,TRBJ2-2,NA,TRBV11-3,TGTGCCAGCGGTAACGGGGCGTGGTCAGACACCGGGGAGCTGTTTTTT,CASGNGAWSDTGELFF
NA,TRBJ2-7,NA,TRBV4-3,TGCGCCAGCAGCCAAGAAAACTCAGGTTTATACGAGCAGTACTTC,CASSQENSGLYEQYF
NA,TRBJ2-7,NA,TRBV6-6,TGTGCCAGCACAAGGGGGGCGGAGGGCTACGAGCAGTACTTC,CASTRGAEGYEQYF
NA,TRBJ2-3,NA,TRBV7-9,TGTGCCAGCAGCCAGGATTTGGGGGCAGATACGCAGTATTTT,CASSQDLGADTQYF
TRBD2,TRBJ2-7,few,TRBV2,TGTGCCAGCAGTGCTAGCGGCGGAGGTGGCTACGAGCAGTACTTC,CASSASGGGGYEQYF
NA,TRBJ2-2,NA,TRBV5-6,TGTGCCAGCAGGGTACAGGGTAGGGCCGGGGAGCTGTTTTTT,CASRVQGRAGELFF
TRBD1,TRBJ2-7,NA,TRBV5-1,TGCGCCAGCAGCCCTGCGGGACAGGGGTCCGAGCAGTACTTC,CASSPAGQGSEQYF
TRBD2,TRBJ2-3,NA,TRBV18,TGTGCCAGCTCAACGGGCTCTAGCGGGAGGTCAGATACGCAGTATTTT,CASSTGSSGRSDTQYF
NA,TRBJ2-1,NA,TRBV9,TGTGCCAGCAGCGTAACAGGGAGGGATGAGCAGTTCTTC,CASSVTGRDEQFF
TRBD1,TRBJ1-1,NA,TRBV28,TGTGCCAGCAGTTTTTCAGGGGGCAATACTGAAGCTTTCTTT,CASSFSGGNTEAFF
NA,TRBJ2-7,NA,TRBV27,TGTGCCAGCAGTGCGAGACAGCTCAACTCCTACGAGCAGTACTTC,CASSARQLNSYEQYF
NA,TRBJ1-2,NA,TRBV9,TGTGCCAGCAGCCCGGCGGGCGGTGGATATGGCTACACCTTC,CASSPAGGGYGYTF
NA,TRBJ1-2,NA,TRBV7-6,TGTGCCAGCAGCTTAGCGTTTGGGACCGATGGCTACACCTTC,CASSLAFGTDGYTF
TRBD2,TRBJ2-5,NA,TRBV15,TGTGCCACCAGCAGGCGACTAGCGGGAGGTCAAGAGACCCAGTACTTC,CATSRRLAGGQETQYF
TRBD2,TRBJ2-1,NA,TRBV6-5,TGTGCCAGCAGTTACGGGCTAGCGGGAGACGGTGAGCAGTTCTTC,CASSYGLAGDGEQFF
TRBD1,TRBJ1-1,NA,TRBV27,TGTGCCAGCAGTTTATACGTAGGACAGGGGGTAAACACTGAAGCTTTCTTT,CASSLYVGQGVNTEAFF
TRBD1,TRBJ1-2,NA,TRBV7-2,TGTGCCAGCAGCTCACAGGGGGGGACTGGCTACACCTTC,CASSSQGGTGYTF
NA,TRBJ1-6,once,TRBV5-6,TGTGCCAGCAGCTTCAGATCACAGGGCGGATATAATTCACCCCTCCACTTT,CASSFRSQGGYNSPLHF
NA,TRBJ1-5,NA,TRBV7-9,TGTGCCAGCAGTACGGGAGGGCTGGGCAATCAGCCCCAGCATTTT,CASSTGGLGNQPQHF
TRBD2,TRBJ2-3,once,TRBV5-6,TGTGCCAGCAGCCTAAGGACTAGCGGGACTGCAGATACGCAGTATTTT,CASSLRTSGTADTQYF